Presented here are 4 T cell receptor beta chains from one specimen sequenced in a study of T cell clonality in common variable immunodeficiency. General study results and limits: In common variable immunodeficiency, TCR beta chains reportedly carried fewer deletions and N-nucleotide insertions.

Clones were read by immunoSEQ multiplex PCR, and TCRdb kept only the in-frame ones, dropping some. The sample offers 17,000 or so clones and no singletons, the top ten holding about 15%. These receptors have no known antigen. Material for sequencing was peripheral blood mononuclear cells. Receptors were obtained from a human donor with common variable immunodeficiency.

With regard to this clone: The read gets to within 3 residues of the CDR3 end, and the germline J gene fills in the rest. The chain couples TRBV7-9 to TRBJ2-6; no definite D call. The CDR3 totals 15 residues. V was trimmed by 5 bases and J by 0 bases, leaving 8 bases between them. Germline V gives CDR1 SEHNR, CDR2 FQNEAQ (reference sequence). The DNA read from the CDR3 is TGTGCCAGCAGCCCCCCACTCTCTGGGGCCAACGTC. Encoded protein: CASSPPLSGANV. Given in full, the CDR3 is CASSPPLSGANVLTF. Full variable domain (missing parts from reference TRBV7-9 and TRBJ2-6): DTGVSQNPRHKITKRGQNVTFRCDPISEHNRLYWYRQTLGQGPEFLTYFQNEAQLEKSRLLSDRFSAERPKGSFSTLEIQRTEQGDSAMYLCASSPPLSGANVLTFGAGSRLTVL.

There are many counts of this clone. The read stops 3 residues short of the end of the CDR3; the missing end is completed from the germline J gene. This rearrangement joins TRBV11-2 to TRBJ1-1, with TRBD1 identical over 7 bases. The CDR3 length is 14 residues. The V segment lost 5 bases and the J segment 5 bases; nucleotides outside the gene matches: 8. Germline CDR1 SGHAT, CDR2 FQNNGV. This CDR3 reads CASSKIGTATEAFF. The DNA read from the CDR3 is TGTGCCAGCAGCAAAATCGGGACAGCGACTGAA.

This clone was recorded many times. The missing CDR3 end, 3 residues past where the read stops, is filled in from the germline J gene. The genes are TRBV5-6 and TRBJ2-3; unclear D gene. V dropped 4 bases and J dropped 4 bases, with 7 bases sitting between them. Germline lookup yields CDR1 SGHDT and CDR2 YYEEEE. The CDR3 loop spans 12 amino acids. This CDR3 reads CASSIRPDTQYF. CDR3 bases read: TGTGCCAGCAGCATTCGTCCAGATACG.

CDR3 DNA (partial): TGTGCCAGCTCACCACCGGGACAGGGTAACAATCAGCCC. Translation gives CASSPPGQGNNQP. Given in full, the CDR3 is CASSPPGQGNNQPQHF. The J gene is TRBJ1-5, the V gene TRBV18; the match to TRBD1 covers 9 bases. The read falls 3 residues short of the CDR3 end, and the missing part is taken from the germline J gene. Germline CDR1 KGHSH, CDR2 LQKENI. This CDR3 is built from 16 residues. V lost 0 bases, J lost 3 bases, and 3 bases stayed unmatched.